Sequencing of this TCR beta chain was carried out in a study of shared clonotypes between healthy human individuals. Overall study findings and caveats: Larger richness was generally estimated for naive than memory subsets. Few donors restricted represented genetic and exposure-history diversity.

Sequenced by immunoSEQ multiplex PCR; TCRdb stores in-frame clones only, minus some. In the table there are about 820,000 clones, over 90% of which are singletons. The CDR3 runs to 16 residues. Germline loops: CDR1 SGDLS, CDR2 YYNGEE. The V gene lost 4 bases and the J gene lost 6 bases, with 22 bases spanning the gap. This clone was seen a handful of times. The antigen remains undetermined. Naive CD8 cells were CD45RO-negative, positively selected for CCR7, excluding terminally differentiated effector memory CD45RA+ cells. The sample comprised naive CD8+ T cells sorted from blood. The clonotype originates from a young man in good health. The rearrangement links TRBV9 to TRBJ1-2; a weak D match, TRBD1 (5 bases). This CDR3 reads CASSPRAQEGKDGYTF. The CDR3 coding sequence is TGTGCCAGCAGCCCCCGGGCCCAAGAGGGGAAGGATGGCTACACCTTC.